The T cell receptor (beta chain) described here comes from a study of T cells in Graves' hyperthyroidism and ophthalmopathy. On the study more broadly: Peripheral blood was collected at initial diagnosis, before any treatment. Study-wide results and limits: Separating ophthalmopathy from stable hyperthyroidism was achieved by a 13 V-J model. Blood also showed most of the thyroid clonotypes that were expanded above 0.001.

Comments on this clonotype: Its matching antigen is unknown.

Germline CDR1 SGHTA, CDR2 FQGTGA. With V trimmed by 6 bases and J by 3 bases, 11 bases remained unmatched. The CDR3 runs to 17 residues. TCR beta CDR3 sequences were amplified from RNA transcripts. A set of HTBI primers served as the primers for a first-round RT-PCR of the TCR CDR3. TCRdb recomputed calls from the multiplex PCR reads with MiXCR, one row per CDR3 protein. This sample has tens of thousands of distinct CDR3 sequences, with under 70% found just once. The chain uses TRBV7-3 and TRBJ2-2; the match to TRBD2 covers 9 bases. The sequence derives from a woman aged 60-75 years with Graves' ophthalmopathy. Sample: blood. Here the CDR3 reads CASSSSGGQWDTGELFF. Here the CDR3 DNA reads TGTGCCAGCAGTTCGAGCGGGGGGCAATGGGACACCGGGGAGCTGTTTTTT.